This is a list of T cell receptor beta chains from one sample in a study of blood T cells in healthy people across ages. TCRdb reprocessed the 5' RACE reads via MiXCR and lists one record per CDR3 protein. The repertoire consists of about 280,000 distinct CDR3 sequences, with 25% to 30% occurring once and the leading ten covering approximately 30%. Sequencing input: blood. Receptors originate from a woman between 70 and 85 years old in good health. CDR3s include the opening cysteine and the closing phenylalanine or tryptophan. A D gene is named only where the DNA matches it firmly. Some rows have no size entry. The others give once, few or many, or a class for an expanded clone.

j_call d_call cdr3_length v_call clone_size cdr3_nt cdr3_aa
TRBJ1-1 NA 13 TRBV10-3 few TGTGCCATCAGGTTCACAGAGAACACTGAAGCTTTCTTT CAIRFTENTEAFF
TRBJ2-7 TRBD1 15 TRBV6-6 few TGTGCCAGCAGTCGACCGGGACAGGGGGCCTCCGAGCAGTACTTC CASSRPGQGASEQYF
TRBJ1-2 TRBD1 16 TRBV27 NA TGTGCCAGCAGACAACAGGGGGCCTCGGGTCCCTATGGCTACACCTTC CASRQQGASGPYGYTF
TRBJ2-7 NA 16 TRBV4-2 few TGTGCCAGCAGCCAAGATCTGTCCGGGAACTCCTACGAGCAGTACTTC CASSQDLSGNSYEQYF
TRBJ2-1 NA 15 TRBV7-2 NA TGTGCCAGCAGCTGGTCCGGGAGCTCCTACAATGAGCAGTTCTTC CASSWSGSSYNEQFF
TRBJ2-7 TRBD2 14 TRBV12-3/TRBV12-4 NA TGTGCCAGCAGTTTAGGGGGAGGGCCGGACGAGCAGTACTTC CASSLGGGPDEQYF
TRBJ1-3 TRBD1 17 TRBV5-1 NA TGCGCCAGCAGCTCACGACAGGGACCTTGGCGGGGAAACACCATATATTTT CASSSRQGPWRGNTIYF
TRBJ1-2 NA 14 TRBV20-1 NA TGCAGTGCTAGAGTTCAGGGAACTAACTATGGCTACACCTTC CSARVQGTNYGYTF
TRBJ2-3 NA 14 TRBV12-3/TRBV12-4 NA TGTGCCAGCAGTTCCGGGGAGGACCCAGATACGCAGTATTTT CASSSGEDPDTQYF
TRBJ2-7 TRBD1 14 TRBV28 few TGTGCCAGCAGTCCATGGACAGGGGCCCACGAGCAGTACTTC CASSPWTGAHEQYF
TRBJ1-6 TRBD1 14 TRBV7-9 NA TGTGCCAGCAGCTTCCCGGACAGGGGATCACCCCTCCACTTT CASSFPDRGSPLHF
TRBJ2-5 TRBD2 16 TRBV11-2 NA TGTGCCAGCAGCTTAGACCAAGGCGGGGGCCAAGAGACCCAGTACTTC CASSLDQGGGQETQYF
TRBJ2-5 TRBD2 17 TRBV20-1 NA TGCAGTGCTAGAGACCCGGTGGGACTAGCGATGCAAGAGACCCAGTACTTC CSARDPVGLAMQETQYF
TRBJ1-2 NA 14 TRBV20-1 NA TGCAGTGCTAGAGATTTTGGTTCTGAGTCCGGCTACACCTTC CSARDFGSESGYTF
TRBJ2-7 TRBD2 14 TRBV11-2 NA TGTGCCAGCAGCTCCGGACTAGCGGCCCACGAGCAGTACTTC CASSSGLAAHEQYF
TRBJ1-1 NA 13 TRBV20-1 NA TGCAGTGCTGCTCAGGTTTATGGCACTGAAGCTTTCTTT CSAAQVYGTEAFF
TRBJ1-2 NA 15 TRBV9 NA TGTGCCAGCAGCCCCGCATCAGGGCAGAACTATGGCTACACCTTC CASSPASGQNYGYTF
TRBJ2-7 TRBD2 19 TRBV20-1 few TGTAGTGCTAGAGACGCAAGGCGGACTAGCGGAAAATCTACCTACGAGCAGTACTTC CSARDARRTSGKSTYEQYF
TRBJ2-7 NA 14 TRBV27 NA TGTGCCAGCAGTTTATCGACAGGGAGGTCCGAGCAGTACTTC CASSLSTGRSEQYF
TRBJ2-1 NA 13 TRBV7-3 few TGTGCCAGCAGCTCCTCTGGGTGGAATGAGCAGTTCTTC CASSSSGWNEQFF
TRBJ2-3 NA 14 TRBV6-5 NA TGTGCCAGCAGTTATTCACCCGAGCAGTATACGCAGTATTTT CASSYSPEQYTQYF
TRBJ2-5 TRBD2 15 TRBV3-1 NA TGTGCCAGCAGCCAACAGACTAGCGGGACGGAGACCCAGTACTTC CASSQQTSGTETQYF
TRBJ1-1 NA 14 TRBV5-5 many TGTGCCAGCAGCCTGGTTCAGCGAAGCACTGAAGCTTTCTTT CASSLVQRSTEAFF
TRBJ1-1 NA 13 TRBV25-1 NA TGTGCCAGCTTTTGGGTCTGGGGCACTGAAGCTTTCTTT CASFWVWGTEAFF
TRBJ1-5 NA 15 TRBV7-6 NA TGTGCCAGCAGCTTAGATGGGACCGACAATCAGCCCCAGCATTTT CASSLDGTDNQPQHF
TRBJ2-5 NA 14 TRBV5-1 few TGCGCCAGCAGCTTCGACCCTGACCAAGAGACCCAGTACTTC CASSFDPDQETQYF
TRBJ2-7 TRBD1 15 TRBV19 NA TGTGCCAGTAGCCAACTCTCGACAGGGGGCCACGAGCAGTACTTC CASSQLSTGGHEQYF
TRBJ2-5 NA 13 TRBV9 few TGTGCCAGCAGCGTAGACGGGTCGGAGACCCAGTACTTC CASSVDGSETQYF
TRBJ1-1 NA 12 TRBV20-1 few TGCAGTGCTTTACGAGGGGGCACTGAAGCTTTCTTT CSALRGGTEAFF